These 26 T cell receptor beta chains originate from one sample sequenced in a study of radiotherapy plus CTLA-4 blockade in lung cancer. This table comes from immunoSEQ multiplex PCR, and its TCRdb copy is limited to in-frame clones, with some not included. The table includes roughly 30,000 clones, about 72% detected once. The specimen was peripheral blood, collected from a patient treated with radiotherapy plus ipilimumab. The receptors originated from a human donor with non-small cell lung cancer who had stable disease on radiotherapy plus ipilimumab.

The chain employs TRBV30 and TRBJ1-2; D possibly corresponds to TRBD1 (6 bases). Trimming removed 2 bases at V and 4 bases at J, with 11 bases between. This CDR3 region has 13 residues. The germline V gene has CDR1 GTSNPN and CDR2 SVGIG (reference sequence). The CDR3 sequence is CAWSSDRTYGYTF. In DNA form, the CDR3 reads TGTGCCTGGAGTTCCGACAGGACCTATGGCTACACCTTC.

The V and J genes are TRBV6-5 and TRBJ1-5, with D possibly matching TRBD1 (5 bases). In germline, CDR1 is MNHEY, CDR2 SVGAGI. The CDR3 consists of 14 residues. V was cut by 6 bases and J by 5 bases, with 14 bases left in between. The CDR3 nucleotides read TGTGCCAGCAGCGCCGGTCCAGGGCATCAGCCCCAGCATTTT. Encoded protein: CASSAGPGHQPQHF.

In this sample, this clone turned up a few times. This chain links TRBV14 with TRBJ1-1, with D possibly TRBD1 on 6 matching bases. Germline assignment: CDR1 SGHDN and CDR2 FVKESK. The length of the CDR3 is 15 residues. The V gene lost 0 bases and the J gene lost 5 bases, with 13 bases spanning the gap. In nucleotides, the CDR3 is TGTGCCAGCAGCCAAGAGGGGGGGCTCGGGACTGAAGCTTTCTTT. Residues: CASSQEGGLGTEAFF.

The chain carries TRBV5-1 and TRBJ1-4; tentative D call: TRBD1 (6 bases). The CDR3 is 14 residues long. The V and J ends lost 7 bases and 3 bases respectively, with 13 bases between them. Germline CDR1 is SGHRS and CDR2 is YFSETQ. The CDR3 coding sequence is TGCGCCAGCTGCAGGGGTTTGGCTAATGAAAAACTGTTTTTT. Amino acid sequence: CASCRGLANEKLFF.

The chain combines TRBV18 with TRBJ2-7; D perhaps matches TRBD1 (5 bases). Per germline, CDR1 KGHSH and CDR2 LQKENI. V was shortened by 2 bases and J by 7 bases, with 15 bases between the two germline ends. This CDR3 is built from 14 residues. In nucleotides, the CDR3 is TGTGCCAGCTCACCAACGTCAGGGCTGGGGGAGCAGTACTTC. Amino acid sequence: CASSPTSGLGEQYF.

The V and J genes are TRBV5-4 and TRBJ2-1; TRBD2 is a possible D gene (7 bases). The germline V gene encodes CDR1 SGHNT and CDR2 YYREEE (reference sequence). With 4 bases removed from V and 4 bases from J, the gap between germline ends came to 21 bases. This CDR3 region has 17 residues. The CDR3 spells CASSPPSGRGGYNEQFF. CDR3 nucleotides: TGTGCCAGCAGCCCTCCTAGCGGTCGAGGGGGGTACAATGAGCAGTTCTTC.

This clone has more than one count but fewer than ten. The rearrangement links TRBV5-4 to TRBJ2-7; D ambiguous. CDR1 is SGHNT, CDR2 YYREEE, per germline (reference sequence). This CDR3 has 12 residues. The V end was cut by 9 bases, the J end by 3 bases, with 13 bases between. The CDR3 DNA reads TGTGCCACTTGCTTCCAAGGCTACGAGCAGTACTTC. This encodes CATCFQGYEQYF.

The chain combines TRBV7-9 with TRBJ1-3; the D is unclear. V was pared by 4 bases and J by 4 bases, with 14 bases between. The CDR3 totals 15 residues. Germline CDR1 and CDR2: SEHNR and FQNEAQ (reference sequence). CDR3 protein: CASSSPWESGNTIYF. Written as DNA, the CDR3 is TGTGCCAGCAGCTCCCCATGGGAGTCAGGAAACACCATATATTTT.

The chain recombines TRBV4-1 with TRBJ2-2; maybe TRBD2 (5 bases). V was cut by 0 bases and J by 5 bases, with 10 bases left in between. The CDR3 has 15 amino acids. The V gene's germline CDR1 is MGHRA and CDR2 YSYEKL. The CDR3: CASSQDPGVTGELFF. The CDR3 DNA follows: TGCGCCAGCAGCCAAGATCCCGGGGTGACCGGGGAGCTGTTTTTT.

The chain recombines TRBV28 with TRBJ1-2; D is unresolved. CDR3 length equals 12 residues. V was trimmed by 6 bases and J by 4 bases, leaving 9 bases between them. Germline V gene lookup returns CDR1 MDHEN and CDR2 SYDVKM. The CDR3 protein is CASSLGSYGYTF. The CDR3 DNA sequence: TGTGCCAGCAGCCTGGGCAGCTATGGCTACACCTTC.

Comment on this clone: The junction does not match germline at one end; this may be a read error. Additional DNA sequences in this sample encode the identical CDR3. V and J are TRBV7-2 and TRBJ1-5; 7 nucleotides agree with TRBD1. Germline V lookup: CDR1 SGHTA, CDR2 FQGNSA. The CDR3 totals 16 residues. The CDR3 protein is CASTLTGSLSNQPQHF. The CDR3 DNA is TGTGCTAGCACCCTGACAGGGAGTCTTAGCAATCAGCCCCAGCATTTT.

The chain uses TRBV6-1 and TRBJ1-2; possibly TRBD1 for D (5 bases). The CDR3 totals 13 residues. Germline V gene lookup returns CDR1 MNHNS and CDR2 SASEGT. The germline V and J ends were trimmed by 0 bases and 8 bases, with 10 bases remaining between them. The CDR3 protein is CASSEAPGKGYTF. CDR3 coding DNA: TGTGCCAGCAGTGAAGCTCCAGGGAAAGGCTACACCTTC.

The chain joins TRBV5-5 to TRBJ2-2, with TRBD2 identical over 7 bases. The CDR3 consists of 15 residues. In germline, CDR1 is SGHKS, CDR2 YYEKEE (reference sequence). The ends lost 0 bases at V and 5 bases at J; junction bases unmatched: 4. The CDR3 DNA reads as TGTGCCAGCAGCTTGGCCAGCGGGGCGACCGGGGAGCTGTTTTTT. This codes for CASSLASGATGELFF.

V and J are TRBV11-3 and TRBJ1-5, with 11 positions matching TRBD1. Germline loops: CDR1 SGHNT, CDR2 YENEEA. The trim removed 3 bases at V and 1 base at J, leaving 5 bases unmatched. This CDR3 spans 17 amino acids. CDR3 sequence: CASSFGTGGWSNQPQHF. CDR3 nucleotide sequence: TGTGCCAGCAGCTTCGGGACAGGGGGATGGAGCAATCAGCCCCAGCATTTT. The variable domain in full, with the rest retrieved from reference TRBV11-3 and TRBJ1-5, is EAGVVQSPRYKIIEKKQPVAFWCNPISGHNTLYWYLQNLGQGPELLIRYENEEAVDDSQLPKDRFSAERLKGVDSTLKIQPAELGDSAVYLCASSFGTGGWSNQPQHFGDGTRLSIL.

The CDR3 sequence: CATRGDSGNTIYF. CDR3 DNA: TGTGCCACTCGGGGGGACTCTGGAAACACCATATATTTT. The gene calls are TRBV19 and TRBJ1-3, with a tentative D call TRBD1 (5 bases). Germline lookup yields CDR1 LNHDA and CDR2 SQIVND (reference sequence). CDR3 length equals 13 residues. Trimming shortened V by 10 bases and J by 0 bases, and 10 bases separated the two germline ends.

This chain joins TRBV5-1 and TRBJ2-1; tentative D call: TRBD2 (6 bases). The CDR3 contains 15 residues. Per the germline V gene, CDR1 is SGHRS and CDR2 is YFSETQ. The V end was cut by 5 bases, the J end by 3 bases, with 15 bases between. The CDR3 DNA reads TGCGCCAGCAGAGATGGGCGGGGCCTCTACAATGAGCAGTTCTTC. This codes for CASRDGRGLYNEQFF. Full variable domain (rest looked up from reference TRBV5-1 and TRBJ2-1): KAGVTQTPRYLIKTRGQQVTLSCSPISGHRSVSWYQQTPGQGLQFLFEYFSETQRNKGNFPGRFSGRQFSNSRSEMNVSTLELGDSALYLCASRDGRGLYNEQFFGPGTRLTVL.

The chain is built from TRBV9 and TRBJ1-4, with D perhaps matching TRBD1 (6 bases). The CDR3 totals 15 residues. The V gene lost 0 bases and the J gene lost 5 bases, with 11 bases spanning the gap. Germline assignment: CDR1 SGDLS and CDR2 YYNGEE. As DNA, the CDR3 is TGTGCCAGCAGCGTAGGTGGGGGCCTGAATGAAAAACTGTTTTTT. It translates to CASSVGGGLNEKLFF. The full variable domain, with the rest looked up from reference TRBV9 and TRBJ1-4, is DSGVTQTPKHLITATGQRVTLRCSPRSGDLSVYWYQQSLDQGLQFLIQYYNGEERAKGNILERFSAQQFPDLHSELNLSSLELGDSALYFCASSVGGGLNEKLFFGSGTQLSVL.

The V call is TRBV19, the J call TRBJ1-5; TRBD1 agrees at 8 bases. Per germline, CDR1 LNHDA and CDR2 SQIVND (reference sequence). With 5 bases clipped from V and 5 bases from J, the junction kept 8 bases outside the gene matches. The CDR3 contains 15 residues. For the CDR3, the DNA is TGTGCCAGTAGTCCCGGACAGGGAGGGCATCAGCCCCAGCATTTT. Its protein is CASSPGQGGHQPQHF.

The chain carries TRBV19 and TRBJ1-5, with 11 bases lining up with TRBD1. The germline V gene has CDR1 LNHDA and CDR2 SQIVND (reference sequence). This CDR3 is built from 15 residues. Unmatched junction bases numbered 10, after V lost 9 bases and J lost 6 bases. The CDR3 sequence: CASRTGGASGQPQHF. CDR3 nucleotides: TGTGCCAGCCGGACAGGGGGCGCGTCTGGTCAGCCCCAGCATTTT.

CDR3 amino acids: CAWSGTGGHTGNTIYF. In DNA form, the CDR3 reads TGTGCCTGGAGTGGGACAGGGGGCCACACTGGAAACACCATATATTTT. The V call is TRBV30, the J call TRBJ1-3; 11 nucleotides match TRBD1. V trimming: 1 base; J trimming: 2 bases; junction bases outside the gene matches: 4. The CDR3 length is 16 residues. Germline V gene data show CDR1 as GTSNPN and CDR2 as SVGIG (reference sequence).

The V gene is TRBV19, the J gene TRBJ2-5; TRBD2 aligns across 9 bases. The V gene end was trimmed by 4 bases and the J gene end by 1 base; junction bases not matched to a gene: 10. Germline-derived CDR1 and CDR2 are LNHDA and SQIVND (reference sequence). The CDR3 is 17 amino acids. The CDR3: CASSKGLAGTFQETQYF. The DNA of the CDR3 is TGTGCCAGTAGTAAAGGGCTAGCGGGGACATTCCAAGAGACCCAGTACTTC.

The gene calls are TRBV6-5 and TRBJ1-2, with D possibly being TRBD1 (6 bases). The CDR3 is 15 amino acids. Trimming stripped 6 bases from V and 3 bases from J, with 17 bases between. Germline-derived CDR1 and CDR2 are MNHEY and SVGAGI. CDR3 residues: CASSRRIQGYYGYTF. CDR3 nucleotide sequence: TGTGCCAGCAGCCGAAGAATACAGGGTTACTATGGCTACACCTTC.

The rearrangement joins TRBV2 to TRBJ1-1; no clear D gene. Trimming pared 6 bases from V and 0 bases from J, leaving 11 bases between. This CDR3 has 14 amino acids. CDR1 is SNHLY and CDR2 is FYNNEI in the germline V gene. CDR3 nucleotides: TGTGCCAGCAGCTTAGAACGTGTGAACACTGAAGCTTTCTTT. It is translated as CASSLERVNTEAFF.

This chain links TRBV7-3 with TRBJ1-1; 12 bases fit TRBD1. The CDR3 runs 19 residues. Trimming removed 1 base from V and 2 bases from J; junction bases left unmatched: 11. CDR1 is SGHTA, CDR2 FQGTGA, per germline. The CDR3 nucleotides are TGTGCCAGCAGCTTAAGAGCGCCCGGGACAGGGGGCGCTAACACTGAAGCTTTCTTT. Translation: CASSLRAPGTGGANTEAFF.

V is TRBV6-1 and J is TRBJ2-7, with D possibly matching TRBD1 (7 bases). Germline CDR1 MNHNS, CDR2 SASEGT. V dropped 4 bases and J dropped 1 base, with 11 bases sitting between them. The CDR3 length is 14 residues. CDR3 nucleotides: TGTGCCAGCAGTGCAGGGGGAGGTTCCTACGAGCAGTACTTC. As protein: CASSAGGGSYEQYF.

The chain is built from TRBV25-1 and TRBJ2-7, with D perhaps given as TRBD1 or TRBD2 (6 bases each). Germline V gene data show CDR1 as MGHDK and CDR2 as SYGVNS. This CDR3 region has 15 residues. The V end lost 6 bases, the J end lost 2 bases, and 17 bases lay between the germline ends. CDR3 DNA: TGTGCCAGCAGCGCCATGGGGGGCTTAACCTACGAGCAGTACTTC. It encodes CASSAMGGLTYEQYF.